This is a list of T cell receptor beta chains from one sample in a study of vaccination effects on CD4 cells after COVID-19. Profiling relied on immunoSEQ multiplex PCR, and the TCRdb table lists in-frame clones only, not all of them. The repertoire has almost 15,000 clones, about 77% of them found once; the top ten carry approximately 25%. Their specific antigens are unknown. The material was CD4+ T cells from PBMCs cultured with HCoV-NL63 spike peptides, obtained after COVID-19 vaccination. The source is a human donor who received a COVID-19 vaccine. CDR3s include the opening cysteine and the closing phenylalanine or tryptophan. The D gene is left open where the match is weak. Clone size is stated in some rows and not others, as once, few, many or a class when expanded.

J: TRBJ1-1; D: NA; V: TRBV5-8; size: once; DNA: TGTGCCAGCAGCTCGGGACGTCTCTTCCGGAACACTGAAGCTTTCTTT; CDR3: CASSSGRLFRNTEAFF
J: TRBJ2-1; D: TRBD2; V: TRBV19; size: NA; DNA: TGTGCCAGTGGACGACGGACTAGCGCGCTGGTAAGCAGTTTTAATGAGCAGTTCTTC; CDR3: CASGRRTSALVSSFNEQFF
J: TRBJ1-6; D: TRBD1; V: TRBV4-3; size: few; DNA: TGCGCCAGCAGCCGACAGGGAAGGGGAGATTCACCCCTCCACTTT; CDR3: CASSRQGRGDSPLHF
J: TRBJ1-1; D: NA; V: TRBV2; size: NA; DNA: TGTGCCAGCAGTGTCAGTAACACTGAAGCTTTCTTT; CDR3: CASSVSNTEAFF
J: TRBJ2-7; D: NA; V: TRBV6-5; size: NA; DNA: TGTGCCAGCAGTTTTCCGGGGACCTACGAGCAGTACTTC; CDR3: CASSFPGTYEQYF
J: TRBJ2-3; D: NA; V: TRBV7-9; size: NA; DNA: TGTGCCAGCAGCATTCAACGGGGTGATACGCAGTATTTT; CDR3: CASSIQRGDTQYF
J: TRBJ2-1; D: NA; V: TRBV6-2/TRBV6-3; size: NA; DNA: TGTGCCAGCAGTTATTCTTCCCTTAAGTACAATGAGCAGTTCTTC; CDR3: CASSYSSLKYNEQFF
J: TRBJ1-1; D: TRBD1; V: TRBV6-4; size: NA; DNA: TGTGCCAGCAGAGCCGAGGGGACAGGGGTGAACACTGAAGCTTTCTTT; CDR3: CASRAEGTGVNTEAFF
J: TRBJ1-4; D: NA; V: TRBV30; size: NA; DNA: TGTGCCTGGAGTCTAGGGACGGGGGAAAAACTGTTTTTT; CDR3: CAWSLGTGEKLFF
J: TRBJ2-5; D: NA; V: TRBV5-1; size: NA; DNA: TGCGCCAGCAGCTTGCAGGCGCAAGAGACCCAGTACTTC; CDR3: CASSLQAQETQYF
J: TRBJ2-7; D: NA; V: TRBV3-1/TRBV3-2; size: few; DNA: TGTGCCAGCAGCCCCGGGGCATCCATTTACGAGCAGTACTTC; CDR3: CASSPGASIYEQYF
J: TRBJ1-1; D: NA; V: TRBV5-6; size: NA; DNA: TGTGCCAGCAGCTTGGCCACAAACACTGAAGCTTTCTTT; CDR3: CASSLATNTEAFF
J: TRBJ2-3; D: NA; V: TRBV9; size: NA; DNA: TGTGCCAGCAGCCCAATCACAGATACGCAGTATTTT; CDR3: CASSPITDTQYF
J: TRBJ1-5; D: NA; V: TRBV25-1; size: NA; DNA: TGTGCCAGCAGACAAACAGGAAGCAATCAGCCCCAGCATTTT; CDR3: CASRQTGSNQPQHF
J: TRBJ2-3; D: TRBD1; V: TRBV28; size: once; DNA: TGTGCCAGCATGGGATTGGGGACAGGGGGCATTTATACGCAGTATTTT; CDR3: CASMGLGTGGIYTQYF
J: TRBJ1-1; D: NA; V: TRBV28; size: few; DNA: TGTGCCAGCAGGACCACAGGCCCTGGGGCTTTCTTT; CDR3: CASRTTGPGAFF
J: TRBJ2-1; D: NA; V: TRBV6-1; size: NA; DNA: TGTGCCAGCAGTGAATATTGGACAGACTACAATGAGCAGTTCTTC; CDR3: CASSEYWTDYNEQFF
J: TRBJ1-2; D: NA; V: TRBV27; size: NA; DNA: TGTGCCAGCAGTTTGGGGCGGGGTGGGGGCTACACCTTC; CDR3: CASSLGRGGGYTF
J: TRBJ2-7; D: NA; V: TRBV5-1; size: NA; DNA: TGCGCCAGCAGCTTGGACAGGGACGAGCAGTACTTC; CDR3: CASSLDRDEQYF
J: TRBJ1-2; D: NA; V: TRBV25-1; size: NA; DNA: TGTGCCAGCAGTGATGAACAAGGTTCGGGGGGCTACACCTTC; CDR3: CASSDEQGSGGYTF
J: TRBJ1-4; D: NA; V: TRBV30; size: NA; DNA: TGTGCCTGGAGTGCCCTTAGAAGGGGGAAAACAACTAATGAAAAACTGTTTTTT; CDR3: CAWSALRRGKTTNEKLFF
J: TRBJ2-7; D: NA; V: TRBV19; size: NA; DNA: TGTGCCAGTAGTTGGGAGGCAGGTGGAACCTACGAGCAGTACTTC; CDR3: CASSWEAGGTYEQYF
J: TRBJ1-1; D: NA; V: TRBV3-1/TRBV3-2; size: NA; DNA: TGTGCCAGCAGGTCGAAGGGGACGTTGTATTTGGACACTGAAGCTTTCTTT; CDR3: CASRSKGTLYLDTEAFF
J: TRBJ1-5; D: NA; V: TRBV6-6; size: few; DNA: TGTGCCAGCAGTTACTCAGGTTCGAGCAATCAGCCCCAGCATTTT; CDR3: CASSYSGSSNQPQHF
J: TRBJ1-1; D: TRBD1; V: TRBV29-1; size: NA; DNA: TGCAGCGGTCGACAGGGCCGGAACACTGAAGCTTTCTTT; CDR3: CSGRQGRNTEAFF
J: TRBJ1-5; D: NA; V: TRBV5-6; size: once; DNA: TGTGCCAGCAGCTTGACTGGGGGTCAGCCCCAGCATTTT; CDR3: CASSLTGGQPQHF
J: TRBJ1-5; D: NA; V: TRBV10-2; size: few; DNA: TGCGCCAGCAGCCCGACCCTATCTCAATGGCGAGGGGGTCAGCCCCAGCATTTT; CDR3: CASSPTLSQWRGGQPQHF
J: TRBJ1-1; D: NA; V: TRBV4-3; size: NA; DNA: TGCGCCAGCAGCCAAGATTGGCGCACTGAAGCTTTCTTT; CDR3: CASSQDWRTEAFF
J: TRBJ1-1; D: NA; V: TRBV25-1; size: once; DNA: TGTGCCAGCGGCCAAAGGGGCACTGAAGCTTTCTTT; CDR3: CASGQRGTEAFF
J: TRBJ2-4; D: TRBD1; V: TRBV20-1; size: NA; DNA: TGCAGTGCGGGACAGGAGGGCATTCAGTACTTC; CDR3: CSAGQEGIQYF
J: TRBJ1-4; D: NA; V: TRBV28; size: once; DNA: TGTGCCAGCAGTTTAGCAGGGGTGGTTGTCTCTAATGAAAAACTGTTTTTT; CDR3: CASSLAGVVVSNEKLFF
J: TRBJ2-5; D: NA; V: TRBV15; size: once; DNA: TGTGCCACCAGCAGAGATCAGGTGGCCCAGTACTTC; CDR3: CATSRDQVAQYF
J: TRBJ2-2; D: NA; V: TRBV2; size: NA; DNA: TGTGCCAGCAGCGCCGGGCCATCAACCGGGGAGCTGTTTTTT; CDR3: CASSAGPSTGELFF
J: TRBJ2-7; D: TRBD1; V: TRBV2; size: once; DNA: TGTGCCAGCAGCGCAGTGACAGGGGGCTCCTACGAGCAGTACTTC; CDR3: CASSAVTGGSYEQYF
J: TRBJ1-4; D: NA; V: TRBV27; size: NA; DNA: TGTGCCAGCAGTTCATATACAGGGCTTCCTAATGAAAAACTGTTTTTT; CDR3: CASSSYTGLPNEKLFF
J: TRBJ2-7; D: NA; V: TRBV7-9; size: NA; DNA: TGTGCCAGCAGCTTACCGGCAGCCTACCAACTCTCCTACGAGCAGTACTTC; CDR3: CASSLPAAYQLSYEQYF
J: TRBJ2-7; D: TRBD1; V: TRBV5-1; size: NA; DNA: TGCGCCAGCAGTGCGGACAGGCACTACGAGCAGTACTTC; CDR3: CASSADRHYEQYF
J: TRBJ2-3; D: NA; V: TRBV9; size: NA; DNA: TGTGCCAGCAGCGTAGTAGGGGGTCAGAGTACAGATACGCAGTATTTT; CDR3: CASSVVGGQSTDTQYF
J: TRBJ1-3; D: TRBD1; V: TRBV6-5; size: NA; DNA: TGTGCCAGCGGGACAGGGGCCTTCTCTGGAAACACCATATATTTT; CDR3: CASGTGAFSGNTIYF
J: TRBJ1-6; D: NA; V: TRBV11-2; size: few; DNA: TGTGCCAGCAGCTTAGATCCCGGGGCAAATTCACCCCTCCACTTT; CDR3: CASSLDPGANSPLHF